This record concerns one T cell receptor beta chain sequence. Per the original data handling: Reference gene primer amplification gave estimated nucleated cell counts. Profiling relied on immunoSEQ multiplex PCR, and the TCRdb table lists in-frame clones only, not all of them. V and J calls and clone size are copied from that table; D and trimming were computed from the DNA. The sample includes roughly 50,000 clones, around 84% seen only once; the top ten take 14%. This CDR3 has 15 amino acids. V gave up 7 bases and J gave up 3 bases, with 19 bases separating them. CDR1 is MNHNY and CDR2 is SVGAGI in the germline V gene (reference sequence). The data derive from a study of blood T cell repertoires in COVID-19. The wider study: Acute and convalescent COVID-19 samples came from the United States, Italy and Spain. Nucleic acid was either cDNA or gDNA, and it came from T cells, B-cell-depleted T cells, or PBMCs.

The genes are TRBV6-6 and TRBJ2-7; weak D call: TRBD2 (7 bases). Source material: peripheral blood. This TCR was sampled from a man aged 65-85 years with acute or convalescent COVID-19. CDR3 sequence: CASTRGAGDIYEQYF. The CDR3 DNA reads as TGTGCCAGCACCAGGGGTGCGGGAGATATCTACGAGCAGTACTTC.